This T cell receptor beta chain is from a study of blood T cell repertoires in COVID-19. Across the study: Nucleic acid was either cDNA or gDNA, and it came from T cells, B-cell-depleted T cells, or PBMCs.

As handled by the study authors: The assay estimated nucleated cells by amplifying reference gene primers. Produced via immunoSEQ multiplex PCR; TCRdb's table is partial and in-frame only. The DNA was the basis for D and trimming; V, J and clone size are from that table. The table lists about 60,000 clones, nearly 85% of them singletons. In germline, CDR1 is MNHEY, CDR2 SMNVEV (reference sequence). V lost 2 bases, J lost 2 bases, and 9 bases lay in between. The CDR3 extends over 14 amino acids. The sequence derives from a human donor in a cohort sampled during active COVID-19. The chain is built from TRBV27 and TRBJ1-2, with unresolved D. The source material was peripheral blood. CDR3 loop: CASSLRARNYGYTF. DNA of the CDR3: TGTGCCAGCAGTTTACGCGCCCGAAACTATGGCTACACCTTC.